This T cell receptor beta chain was obtained from a study of CD8+ T cells in alopecia areata (dated 2018 in TCRdb). The study in broad terms: High-throughput TCRbeta sequencing was used to examine T cell clonal expansion in alopecia areata in both the C3H/HeJ mouse model and human patients. Human TCRbeta sequencing covered scalp tissue and sorted CD4+ and CD8+ peripheral blood T cells from patchy and totalis/universalis alopecia areata patients and healthy controls. Scalp clonality was compared across normal scalp (n=4), patchy alopecia areata scalp (n=8), and alopecia totalis/universalis scalp (n=8). RNA was extracted with the PAXgene miRNA kit for fixed scalp, the miRNeasy kit for PBMCs, and the RNeasy kit for mouse skin. immunoSEQ multiplex PCR using 35 Vbeta forward primers and 13 Jbeta reverse primers was used to amplify TCRbeta CDR3 regions. General findings and caveats noted by the study authors: Higher clonality and more expanded CD8+ clones were observed in lesional scalp than in normal scalp, particularly in alopecia totalis/universalis, a finding suggestive of antigenic drive. Scalp TCR repertoire analysis is complicated because resident alphabeta T cells in normal human skin are also sequenced, whereas mouse skin is dominated by gammadelta T cells. TCR sequences shared between patients were less clear than in mice, possibly partly because of HLA diversity in the patient population.

This clone has only one observation. The clone's antigen remains unknown. Qualities for individual bases were not recorded, and no much larger clone is one base off. The CDR3 runs 13 residues from the cysteine to the phenylalanine. Only the CDR3 region is kept as DNA, spanning 39 bases read in frame from base 1. V is clipped by 0 bases and J by 6 bases, and the sequence between their germline boundaries is 6 bases long. The germline V gene encodes CDR1 SNHLY and CDR2 FYNNEI. The method was the immunoSEQ multiplex PCR assay. RNA was extracted from all samples and reverse transcribed into cDNA, which served as template for TCR sequencing. SuperScript III was used to make first-strand cDNA, primed with a 2:1 mix of oligo-dT and random hexamers. A synthetic immune receptor repertoire was used to measure amplification bias, and any remaining bias was corrected computationally. The paper's data handling went like this. Raw reads were preprocessed to remove errors, and CDR3 was defined according to IMGT conventions as the region from the conserved cysteine to phenylalanine. Clonality was computed as 1 minus the Shannon entropy, with the entropy normalized by log2 of the number of productive unique TCRs. CD4 or CD8 identity of scalp clones was inferred by cross-referencing scalp TCRbeta sequences with sorted blood CD4 and CD8 repertoires. Here the immuneACCESS table is served through TCRdb, limited to in-frame sequences with V and J called. Missing clones are a known gap in these copies; in checked studies unresolved V genes cover under half, and the rest lacks a known reason. V and J calls and clone size are given by that table; D and trimming were obtained from the DNA. For this sample the table gives about 200,000 clones, of which roughly three fifths were detected only once. Over 4% of the sample is in the top ten clones.

PBMCs were isolated by density centrifugation and stained for CD3, CD4 and CD8, after which CD4+ and CD8+ T cells were sorted on a FACSAria. Unaffected controls provided scalp biopsies and blood samples. The sequencing sample was made of CD8+ T cells sorted from blood. The clonotype was recovered from a human donor in good health. The rearranged segments are TRBV2 and TRBJ1-5; the D gene identity is not certain. The bases are TGTGCCAGCAGTGAAGCATTTCGTCAGCCCCAGCATTTT. This codes for CASSEAFRQPQHF.